This T cell receptor (beta chain) came from a study of glioma-infiltrating T cells. Using RNA template, CDR3s of TCR alpha and beta were amplified with iRepertoire arm-PCR. One entry per CDR3 protein results from TCRdb running MiXCR on the multiplex PCR reads. This sample has around 390,000 distinct CDR3 sequences, with roughly 41% found just once. As regards this clonotype: The germline gene is not matched at one end of the junction; a read error may be the cause.

The germline V gene encodes CDR1 LGHNA and CDR2 YSLEER. The CDR3 is 12 residues long. The rearrangement uses TRBV4-3 and TRBJ2-7; D is unresolved. Sequenced sample: glioma tissue, nonneoplastic brain tissue, or PBMCs (not recorded which). This TCR derives from a human donor with low-grade glioma or glioblastoma, undergoing nonglioma brain surgery, or in good health (not recorded which). CDR3 sequence (DNA): TGCGCCAGCAGCCAAGAGGGTATAGAGCGGTACTTC. It translates to CASSQEGIERYF.